The rows below give T cell receptor beta chains drawn from one sample of a study of regulatory T cells in long-lasting Graves disease. TCRdb analysed the multiplex PCR reads with MiXCR anew, one entry per CDR3 protein. Found here are about 470,000 distinct CDR3 sequences, 20% to 25% of them singletons; the top ten hold about 7%. This specimen consisted of peripheral blood mononuclear cells (PBMCs), obtained when the disease was refractory, from a patient treated with antithyroid drugs. These receptors were collected from a female donor with Graves disease. Each CDR3 is given with its conserved first and last residue. A D gene is named only where the DNA matches it firmly. Where a row states a size, it is once, few, many or the class of an expanded clone; other rows omit it.

TRBD1	many	TRBV28	TRBJ1-4	TGTGCCAGCAGCCTCAGGGGGCGGAATGAAAAACTGTTTTTT	CASSLRGRNEKLFF
TRBD1	few	TRBV29-1	TRBJ1-1	TGCAGCGTTTCACAGGGGCCATTT	CSVSQGPF
NA	many	TRBV28	TRBJ2-7	TGTGCCAGCAGTTTCTACGGTTCCTACGAGCAGTACTTC	CASSFYGSYEQYF
TRBD2	many	TRBV28	TRBJ2-7	TGTGCCAGCAATTGGGCTAGCGGGAGTACCTACGAGCAGTACTTC	CASNWASGSTYEQYF
NA	many	TRBV2	TRBJ2-5	TGTGCCAGCAGTGAATGGATTGGGGACCAAGAGACCCAGTACTTC	CASSEWIGDQETQYF
TRBD2	NA	TRBV19	TRBJ2-7	TGTGCCAGTAGTGCCCAACTAGCGGGGGCCAACTACGAGCAGTACTTC	CASSAQLAGANYEQYF
NA	NA	TRBV29-1	TRBJ1-1	TGCAGCGCAGGGACGGCGGGGACTGAAGCTTTCTTT	CSAGTAGTEAFF
TRBD1	few	TRBV7-9	TRBJ2-2	TGTGCCAGCAGCACAACGGGACAGGGTCGGTTTCACGGGGAGCTGTTTTTT	CASSTTGQGRFHGELFF
NA	many	TRBV12-3/TRBV12-4	TRBJ1-5	TGTGCCAGCAGACCCGGGGTTCGGAATCAGCCCCAGCATTTT	CASRPGVRNQPQHF
NA	many	TRBV7-6	TRBJ1-1	TGTGCCAGCAGCTTAAGGTTCGGGACCCCCCCAGGCACTGAAGCTTTCTTT	CASSLRFGTPPGTEAFF
TRBD1	NA	TRBV6-1	TRBJ1-6	TGTGCCAGCAGAGGGGACAGGGGGAATTCACCCCTCCACTTT	CASRGDRGNSPLHF
NA	many	TRBV7-2	TRBJ2-5	TGTGCCAGCAGCTCCGGGACGATCACAGAGACCCAGTACTTC	CASSSGTITETQYF
NA	many	TRBV12-3/TRBV12-4	TRBJ2-2	TGTGCCAGCAGTTGGACTTATCCACCGAACACCGGGGAGCTGTTTTTT	CASSWTYPPNTGELFF
TRBD1	NA	TRBV20-1	TRBJ1-1	TGCAGTGCACCGGGGGGGACAGCGAACACTGAAGCTTTCTTT	CSAPGGTANTEAFF
NA	NA	TRBV30	TRBJ1-1	TGTGCCTGGAGTGTTAAAGGGAACACTGAAGCTTTCTTT	CAWSVKGNTEAFF